This T cell receptor beta chain is from a study of cytomegalovirus exposure and HLA in healthy donors. It was with 60 Vbeta and 13 Jbeta primers that the PCR ran. TCRdb keeps only in-frame clones here, not all; method: immunoSEQ multiplex PCR. This repertoire shows about 150,000 clones, 75% to 90% found once; its top ten account for 1.5% to 2%. The germline V and J ends were trimmed by 6 bases and 9 bases, with 9 bases remaining between them. This CDR3 comprises 10 residues. Germline values: CDR1 MDHEN, CDR2 SYDVKM. V and J are TRBV28 and TRBJ2-7, with D possibly TRBD1 on 5 matching bases. This clonotype originated in a young woman in good health and CMV-seronegative. The specimen sequenced was PBMCs. In nucleotides, the CDR3 is TGTGCCAGCAGAGGACACGCGCAGTACTTC. Residues: CASRGHAQYF.